These T cell receptor beta chains were read from a single sample in a study of T cell responses to AZD1222 COVID-19 vaccine. The method was immunoSEQ multiplex PCR; TCRdb's version includes in-frame clones alone and lacks a portion of them. The data show around 130,000 clones, 89% seen once. Source: peripheral blood, taken 28 days after the second AZD1222 dose. The receptors originated from an adult who received the AZD1222 COVID-19 vaccine. The CDR3 runs from the conserved cysteine through the conserved F or W. Fields, in order: CDR3 length, clone size, J gene, D gene, V gene, CDR3 protein, CDR3 DNA. D genes are given only for firm matches. Some rows mark clone size as missing; the rest say once, few, many or name a class of expanded clone.

15 | - | TRBJ2-3 | TRBD2 | TRBV5-1 | CASSSSGGRTDTQYF | TGCGCCAGCAGCTCTAGCGGGGGCCGCACAGATACGCAGTATTTT
13 | - | TRBJ1-6 | - | TRBV27 | CASSLLSSSPLHF | TGTGCCAGCAGTTTATTGTCCAGTTCACCCCTCCACTTT
11 | few | TRBJ1-1 | - | TRBV18 | CASSEGEGAFF | TGTGCCAGCTCAGAGGGCGAGGGAGCTTTCTTT
17 | - | TRBJ1-2 | TRBD1 | TRBV9 | CASSVALRQGGQDGYTF | TGTGCCAGCAGCGTAGCCCTACGACAGGGGGGACAAGATGGCTACACCTTC
12 | - | TRBJ2-5 | - | TRBV10-3 | CAISEWGETQYF | TGTGCCATCAGTGAGTGGGGGGAGACCCAGTACTTC
14 | - | TRBJ1-6 | TRBD1 | TRBV14 | CASSLGQGNSPLHF | TGTGCCAGCAGCCTCGGACAGGGCAATTCACCCCTCCACTTT
15 | - | TRBJ1-6 | - | TRBV6-1 | CASSEFEPHRSPLHF | TGTGCCAGCAGTGAATTTGAACCCCATAGGTCACCCCTCCACTTT
13 | few | TRBJ2-3 | TRBD2 | TRBV2 | CASSRDYTDTQYF | TGTGCCAGCAGTCGGGACTACACAGATACGCAGTATTTT
14 | once | TRBJ2-2 | - | TRBV2 | CASNRLGDTGELFF | TGTGCCAGCAATCGGCTGGGGGACACCGGGGAGCTGTTTTTT
14 | medium-sized | TRBJ1-4 | - | TRBV13 | CASSLGQGGEKLFF | TGTGCCAGCAGCTTAGGACAGGGTGGGGAAAAACTGTTTTTT
16 | - | TRBJ1-3 | TRBD1 | TRBV18 | CASSPLDRGSGNTIYF | TGTGCCAGCTCACCCCTGGACAGGGGTTCCGGAAACACCATATATTTT
14 | - | TRBJ1-1 | - | TRBV6-4 | CASSAEGGYTEAFF | TGTGCCAGCAGTGCTGAGGGAGGGTACACTGAAGCTTTCTTT
13 | - | TRBJ1-4 | - | TRBV25-1 | CASSEFIHEKLFF | TGTGCCAGCAGTGAATTTATCCATGAAAAACTGTTTTTT
13 | - | TRBJ2-7 | - | TRBV5-3 | CAPARDGAYEQYF | TGTGCCCCTGCGAGGGACGGAGCCTACGAGCAGTACTTC
14 | once | TRBJ1-6 | - | TRBV11-2 | CASSFDGANSPLHF | TGTGCCAGCAGCTTCGATGGGGCAAATTCACCCCTCCACTTT
12 | - | TRBJ1-1 | - | TRBV2 | CAGGIRDTEAFF | TGTGCCGGGGGGATAAGGGACACTGAAGCTTTCTTT
12 | - | TRBJ2-1 | - | TRBV5-5 | CASSLYGGEQFF | TGTGCCAGCAGCTTGTATGGGGGTGAGCAGTTCTTC
14 | - | TRBJ1-1 | - | TRBV10-3 | CAISRSGDRTEAFF | TGTGCCATCAGTCGATCAGGGGATAGGACTGAAGCTTTCTTT
18 | - | TRBJ1-4 | TRBD1 | TRBV19 | CASSIVGGTGASEEKLFF | TGTGCCAGTAGTATAGTGGGGGGGACAGGGGCTTCGGAAGAAAAACTGTTTTTT
15 | - | TRBJ2-3 | - | TRBV6-7 | CASSYSKLGGSTQYF | TGTGCCAGCAGTTACTCGAAGCTAGGAGGGAGTACGCAGTATTTT
17 | - | TRBJ1-4 | TRBD1 | TRBV19 | CASSAGTGGTINEKLFF | TGTGCCAGTAGTGCCGGGACAGGGGGGACGATTAATGAAAAACTGTTTTTT
13 | - | TRBJ2-2 | - | TRBV7-8 | CASSSVAGGELFF | TGTGCCAGCAGTTCCGTCGCCGGGGGGGAGCTGTTTTTT
14 | - | TRBJ2-1 | TRBD1 | TRBV7-3 | CASSSGQSYNEQFF | TGTGCCAGCAGCTCGGGACAGTCCTACAATGAGCAGTTCTTC
17 | - | TRBJ1-5 | - | TRBV18 | CASSPPGALGGQQPQHF | TGTGCCAGCTCACCACCGGGTGCTCTCGGGGGGCAACAGCCCCAGCATTTT
14 | - | TRBJ2-4 | - | TRBV4-1 | CASSQGGGPNIQYF | TGCGCCAGCAGCCAAGGCGGAGGGCCAAACATTCAGTACTTC
15 | - | TRBJ1-1 | - | TRBV5-4 | CASSLEGRVNTEAFF | TGTGCCAGCAGCTTGGAGGGGAGGGTAAACACTGAAGCTTTCTTT
11 | - | TRBJ1-2 | - | TRBV6-5 | CAMGWGYGYTF | TGTGCGATGGGCTGGGGGTATGGCTACACCTTC
16 | - | TRBJ2-3 | TRBD2 | TRBV5-4 | CASSGYEAGGPDTQYF | TGTGCCAGCAGTGGGTATGAGGCGGGAGGGCCAGATACGCAGTATTTT
14 | - | TRBJ1-2 | TRBD1 | TRBV19 | CASSTPGGAYGYTF | TGTGCCAGTAGTACCCCAGGGGGCGCCTATGGCTACACCTTC
15 | - | TRBJ1-4 | - | TRBV9 | CASSIRDGLNEKLFF | TGTGCCAGCAGCATCCGGGACGGACTTAATGAAAAACTGTTTTTT
15 | - | TRBJ1-3 | - | TRBV10-1 | CASSPAGSSGNTIYF | TGCGCCAGCAGCCCAGCGGGGTCCAGTGGAAACACCATATATTTT
17 | - | TRBJ2-2 | TRBD2 | TRBV13 | CASSAGTSGPNTGELFF | TGTGCCAGCAGCGCCGGGACTAGCGGACCCAACACCGGGGAGCTGTTTTTT
15 | once | TRBJ2-1 | - | TRBV7-2 | CASRRPGSSYNEQFF | TGTGCCAGCAGGCGTCCGGGGAGCTCCTACAATGAGCAGTTCTTC
14 | - | TRBJ2-1 | - | TRBV19 | CASSILSRMYEQFF | TGTGCCAGTAGTATACTCTCTAGAATGTATGAGCAGTTCTTC
13 | - | TRBJ2-5 | TRBD1 | TRBV30 | CAWGQGAGETQYF | TGTGCCTGGGGACAGGGGGCGGGGGAGACCCAGTACTTC
16 | - | TRBJ1-3 | - | TRBV9 | CASSAGHTSSGNTIYF | TGTGCCAGCAGCGCTGGCCACACGTCCTCTGGAAACACCATATATTTT
15 | - | TRBJ1-1 | - | TRBV28 | CASSSPGEMNTEAFF | TGTGCCAGCAGTTCCCCAGGAGAGATGAACACTGAAGCTTTCTTT
15 | - | TRBJ2-4 | - | TRBV6-6 | CASSYGDTLQNIQYF | TGTGCCAGCAGTTACGGGGACACCCTGCAAAACATTCAGTACTTC
16 | - | TRBJ1-2 | TRBD1 | TRBV9 | CASSGAGGRGFYGYTF | TGTGCCAGCAGCGGGGCTGGGGGCAGGGGGTTCTATGGCTACACCTTC
17 | - | TRBJ2-7 | - | TRBV11-2 | CASSLDLAQQGYYEQYF | TGTGCCAGCAGCTTAGATTTGGCTCAACAGGGATATTACGAGCAGTACTTC
13 | few | TRBJ1-2 | - | TRBV7-9 | CASSLGTSVSYTF | TGTGCCAGCAGCTTAGGGACGTCGGTTAGCTACACCTTC
13 | - | TRBJ2-3 | TRBD2 | TRBV6-5 | CASSFSGGRTQYF | TGTGCCAGCAGCTTCAGCGGGGGCCGAACGCAGTATTTT
13 | - | TRBJ2-3 | - | TRBV24-1 | CATSHSGTDTQYF | TGTGCCACCAGTCACTCGGGGACAGATACGCAGTATTTT
16 | - | TRBJ2-5 | TRBD2 | TRBV7-9 | CASSRGPSGNQETQYF | TGTGCCAGCAGCCGTGGGCCCAGCGGGAACCAAGAGACCCAGTACTTC
11 | - | TRBJ2-1 | - | TRBV2 | CASSEFVGEFF | TGTGCCAGCAGTGAATTTGTCGGGGAGTTCTTC
12 | - | TRBJ2-1 | - | TRBV18 | CASSSTGDEQFF | TGTGCCAGCTCGTCTACGGGGGATGAGCAGTTCTTC
13 | once | TRBJ2-7 | - | TRBV18 | CASSPMDGYEQYF | TGTGCCAGCTCACCAATGGACGGCTACGAGCAGTACTTC
14 | once | TRBJ1-1 | - | TRBV6-6 | CASSYGSRPTEAFF | TGTGCCAGCAGTTACGGGTCTAGGCCCACTGAAGCTTTCTTT
18 | - | TRBJ1-2 | TRBD1 | TRBV6-6 | CASSPSLGQGASNYGYTF | TGTGCCAGCAGTCCATCCCTTGGACAGGGGGCTTCGAACTATGGCTACACCTTC
16 | few | TRBJ2-7 | TRBD1 | TRBV7-8 | CASSSGATGASYEQYF | TGTGCCAGCAGCTCTGGGGCGACAGGGGCCTCCTACGAGCAGTACTTC
14 | - | TRBJ1-5 | TRBD1 | TRBV3-1/TRBV3-2 | CASSPGDSYQPQHF | TGTGCCAGCAGCCCTGGGGACAGTTATCAGCCCCAGCATTTT
12 | once | TRBJ1-2 | TRBD1 | TRBV6-5 | CASSNRGGGYTF | TGTGCCAGCAGTAACAGGGGAGGCGGCTACACCTTC
17 | large | TRBJ1-3 | - | TRBV11-3 | CASSLEVRTEQADTIYF | TGTGCCAGCAGCTTAGAAGTAAGGACAGAGCAGGCGGACACCATATATTTT